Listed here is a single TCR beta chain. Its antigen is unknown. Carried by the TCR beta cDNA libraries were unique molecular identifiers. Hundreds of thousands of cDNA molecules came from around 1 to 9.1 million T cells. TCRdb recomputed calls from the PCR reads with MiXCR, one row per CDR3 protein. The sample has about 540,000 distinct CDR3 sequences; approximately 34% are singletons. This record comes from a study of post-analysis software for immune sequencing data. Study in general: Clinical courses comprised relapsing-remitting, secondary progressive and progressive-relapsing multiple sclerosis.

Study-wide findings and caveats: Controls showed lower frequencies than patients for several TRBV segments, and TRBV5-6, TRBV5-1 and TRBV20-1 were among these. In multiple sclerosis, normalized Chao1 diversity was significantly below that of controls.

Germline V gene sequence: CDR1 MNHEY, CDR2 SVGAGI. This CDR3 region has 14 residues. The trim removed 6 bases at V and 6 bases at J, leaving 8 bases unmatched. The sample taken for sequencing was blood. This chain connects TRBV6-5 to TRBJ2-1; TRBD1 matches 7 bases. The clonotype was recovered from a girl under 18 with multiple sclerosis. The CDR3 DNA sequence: TGTGCCAGCAGCCACAGGACAGGATTCAATGAGCAGTTCTTC. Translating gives CASSHRTGFNEQFF.